Shown below are 32 T cell receptor beta chains from a single sample sequenced in a study of graft-versus-host responses after intestinal transplantation. No antigen is known for these receptors. The repertoire was sequenced with immunoSEQ multiplex PCR; TCRdb's copy has only in-frame clones and lacks some. Among 96,000 or so clones listed, 92% were seen once. The sample consisted of unstimulated CD4+ T cells sorted from spleen or lymph node cells, taken before intestinal transplant. These receptors were taken from a human donor who received an intestinal transplant.

DNA of the CDR3: TGTGCCAGCAGCGTACAACAGGGGGCGAAAGGCTACACCTTC. It encodes CASSVQQGAKGYTF. The V call is TRBV9, the J call TRBJ1-2; TRBD1 aligns across 9 bases. CDR3 length equals 14 residues. Germline CDR1 and CDR2: SGDLS and YYNGEE. The junction had 6 bases not matched to a gene; V was cut back by 1 base and J by 8 bases.

V and J are TRBV7-2 and TRBJ1-3; TRBD1 might be the D (5 bases). Germline V gives CDR1 SGHTA, CDR2 FQGNSA. The CDR3 spans 16 residues. The V end was cut by 4 bases, the J end by 0 bases, with 13 bases between. The CDR3 protein is CASSSYSGLSGNTIYF. CDR3 DNA sequence: TGTGCCAGCAGCTCGTACTCGGGACTCTCTGGAAACACCATATATTTT.

V usage is TRBV11-2 and J usage is TRBJ2-7; 10 nucleotides line up with TRBD2. CDR3 length: 14 amino acids. V was clipped by 3 bases and J by 4 bases; unmatched bases: 3. Looked up from germline, CDR1 is SGHAT and CDR2 is FQNNGV. CDR3 amino acids: CASSFGLAVYEQYF. CDR3 in DNA: TGTGCCAGCAGCTTCGGACTAGCGGTATACGAGCAGTACTTC. The whole variable domain, filled in from reference TRBV11-2 and TRBJ2-7, reads EAGVAQSPRYKIIEKRQSVAFWCNPISGHATLYWYQQILGQGPKLLIQFQNNGVVDDSQLPKDRFSAERLKGVDSTLKIQPAKLEDSAVYLCASSFGLAVYEQYFGPGTRLTVT.

The chain is built from TRBV6-1 and TRBJ2-4; TRBD1 aligns across 11 bases. J was trimmed by 9 bases and V by 2 bases; bases with no gene match: 3. The CDR3 has 14 amino acids. The germline V gene encodes CDR1 MNHNS and CDR2 SASEGT. For the CDR3, the DNA is TGTGCCAGCAGTGAATTGGGACAGGGGGTCATTCAGTACTTC. Protein sequence: CASSELGQGVIQYF.

This chain joins TRBV19 and TRBJ2-1; the match to TRBD2 covers 7 bases. The length of the CDR3 is 16 residues. The junction had 7 bases not matched to a gene; V was cut back by 5 bases and J by 0 bases. Germline V gene sequence: CDR1 LNHDA, CDR2 SQIVND (reference sequence). DNA of the CDR3: TGTGCCAGTAGTCCCTTTAGCGGGTTCTCCTACAATGAGCAGTTCTTC. Translating it yields CASSPFSGFSYNEQFF.

The V call is TRBV5-1, the J call TRBJ2-1, with 10 bases matching TRBD1. The V and J ends lost 0 bases and 6 bases, in that order; junction bases with no gene match: 3. Germline lookup yields CDR1 SGHRS and CDR2 YFSETQ. The CDR3 is made up of 15 amino acids. The CDR3 is CASSLAGTGANEQFF. DNA of the CDR3: TGCGCCAGCAGCTTGGCCGGGACAGGGGCCAATGAGCAGTTCTTC.

The J gene is TRBJ2-3, the V gene TRBV6-6; TRBD2 is a possible D gene (6 bases). Germline values: CDR1 MNHNY, CDR2 SVGAGI (reference sequence). Trimming left V 6 bases short and J 2 bases short, with 9 bases between. CDR3 length: 13 residues. The CDR3 DNA reads TGTGCCAGCAGAGCGGGTGACACAGATACGCAGTATTTT. Protein product: CASRAGDTDTQYF.

The chain combines TRBV7-6 with TRBJ1-4; 7 bases match TRBD1. The germline V gene encodes CDR1 SGHVS and CDR2 FNYEAQ. Unmatched junction bases numbered 10, after V lost 4 bases and J lost 8 bases. The CDR3 runs 15 residues. DNA for the CDR3: TGTGCCAGCAGCTCACAGGGGAGAGGAAGGGAAAAACTGTTTTTT. Its translation is CASSSQGRGREKLFF.

This rearrangement joins TRBV5-8 to TRBJ1-1, with D possibly being TRBD1 (6 bases). The germline CDR1 and CDR2 sequences are SGHTS and YDEGEE. The CDR3 loop spans 12 amino acids. With 10 bases removed from V and 0 bases from J, the gap between germline ends came to 10 bases. This CDR3 is CASQGLNTEAFF. CDR3 in DNA: TGTGCCTCACAGGGTTTGAACACTGAAGCTTTCTTT.

This chain connects TRBV5-1 to TRBJ1-1; 7 bases line up with TRBD1. Germline loops: CDR1 SGHRS, CDR2 YFSETQ. The CDR3 contains 17 residues. V shed 0 bases and J 1 base; nucleotides not matched to a gene: 9. CDR3 sequence: CASSLAGGVGPNTEAFF. For the CDR3, the DNA is TGCGCCAGCAGCTTGGCAGGGGGAGTCGGTCCGAACACTGAAGCTTTCTTT.

V usage is TRBV6-6 and J usage is TRBJ2-5; 13 bases are a match to TRBD2. Germline assignment: CDR1 MNHNY and CDR2 SVGAGI (reference sequence). The V segment lost 7 bases and the J segment 7 bases; nucleotides outside the gene matches: 12. The CDR3 contains 16 residues. CDR3 coding DNA: TGTGCCAGCAACCTCGGACTAGCGGGGGCTAGGGGGACCCAGTACTTC. Protein sequence: CASNLGLAGARGTQYF.

The rearrangement joins TRBV27 to TRBJ1-2; 10 bases match TRBD1. The CDR3 consists of 12 residues. Germline V CDR1 and CDR2: MNHEY, SMNVEV (reference sequence). J was trimmed by 8 bases and V by 5 bases; bases with no gene match: 2. In DNA, the CDR3 is TGTGCCAGCAGTGACAGGGGGCGCGGCTACACCTTC. This codes for CASSDRGRGYTF.

This chain links TRBV4-1 with TRBJ2-5, with D maybe TRBD1 (5 bases). This CDR3 is built from 15 residues. V lost 1 base to trimming and J lost 1 base, with 10 bases between them. Germline V gene sequence: CDR1 MGHRA, CDR2 YSYEKL. CDR3 nucleotide sequence: TGCGCCAGCAGCCAAGGCCTACAGGCCCAAGAGACCCAGTACTTC. It is translated as CASSQGLQAQETQYF.

V usage is TRBV6-4 and J usage is TRBJ1-1, with a weak D call TRBD1 (6 bases). V shed 6 bases and J shed 1 base, with 9 bases lying between them. The CDR3 totals 13 residues. Germline CDR1 MRHNA, CDR2 SNTAGT. The CDR3 here is CASRLTGNTEAFF. The CDR3 nucleotides are TGTGCCAGCAGGCTGACAGGGAACACTGAAGCTTTCTTT.

The gene calls are TRBV12-5 and TRBJ1-1; D gene ambiguous. CDR3 length: 14 amino acids. Germline V gene lookup returns CDR1 LGHNT and CDR2 FRNRAP. Deletions cut 4 bases from V and 0 bases from J, with 9 bases between. The CDR3 nucleotides are TGTGCTAGTGGTTCCCGACTTATGAACACTGAAGCTTTCTTT. Its translation: CASGSRLMNTEAFF.

The chain couples TRBV6-1 to TRBJ2-6; a possible D gene is TRBD2 (6 bases). Germline V gene data show CDR1 as MNHNS and CDR2 as SASEGT. This CDR3 comprises 17 residues. Trimming pared 4 bases from V and 0 bases from J, leaving 13 bases between. The CDR3 here is CASSAYSGSSGANVLTF. The CDR3 DNA sequence: TGTGCCAGCAGTGCCTATTCCGGGAGCTCTGGGGCCAACGTCCTGACTTTC.

This clone has a single count. The chain joins TRBV5-1 to TRBJ2-1; D is ambiguous. The germline V gene encodes CDR1 SGHRS and CDR2 YFSETQ. The CDR3 is 13 residues long. Trimming shortened V by 0 bases and J by 3 bases, and 4 bases separated the two germline ends. The CDR3: CASSLGLYNEQFF. The CDR3 nucleotides read TGCGCCAGCAGCTTGGGACTCTACAATGAGCAGTTCTTC.

The chain has TRBV4-1 and TRBJ2-5; no clear D. This CDR3 comprises 13 residues. V was pared by 1 base and J by 5 bases, with 8 bases between. Germline CDR1 MGHRA, CDR2 YSYEKL. The CDR3 nucleotides read TGCGCCAGCAGCCAAGGCCTAGTGGAGACCCAGTACTTC. This encodes CASSQGLVETQYF.

The rearrangement links TRBV2 to TRBJ1-1; 12 bases match TRBD1. The CDR3 consists of 17 residues. Germline lookup yields CDR1 SNHLY and CDR2 FYNNEI. V lost 4 bases to trimming and J lost 1 base; unmatched junction nucleotides: 7. CDR3 bases: TGTGCCAGCAGTGGGTGGGGACAGGGGGCCCAGAACACTGAAGCTTTCTTT. Translated: CASSGWGQGAQNTEAFF. Full variable domain (rest looked up from reference TRBV2 and TRBJ1-1): EPEVTQTPSHQVTQMGQEVILRCVPISNHLYFYWYRQILGQKVEFLVSFYNNEISEKSEIFDDQFSVERPDGSNFTLKIRSTKLEDSAMYFCASSGWGQGAQNTEAFFGQGTRLTVV.

This sequence joins TRBV6-1 and TRBJ2-7, with a possible D match to TRBD2 (5 bases). There are 15 residues in the CDR3. Trimming cost V 2 bases and J 6 bases, with 17 bases left between them. Germline V gene lookup returns CDR1 MNHNS and CDR2 SASEGT. CDR3 protein: CASSEFIRGLTEQYF. CDR3 DNA: TGTGCCAGCAGTGAATTCATCCGAGGGCTTACCGAGCAGTACTTC.

The chain recombines TRBV7-2 with TRBJ2-3; 12 nucleotides align to TRBD2. Germline assignment: CDR1 SGHTA and CDR2 FQGNSA. The V and J ends lost 4 bases and 0 bases, in that order; junction bases with no gene match: 2. This CDR3 contains 16 residues. In nucleotides, the CDR3 is TGTGCCAGCAGCTCTGGGACTAGCGGGAGCACAGATACGCAGTATTTT. Protein product: CASSSGTSGSTDTQYF.

V usage is TRBV21-1 and J usage is TRBJ1-2; the D call in the table, TRBD1, was not verified against the DNA. TRBV21-1 is a pseudogene. The CDR3 runs 16 residues. This chain's CDR3 is CASSKATEGAYYGYTF. The CDR3 DNA follows: TGTGCCAGCAGCAAAGCGACTGAGGGGGCTTACTATGGCTACACCTTC.

The chain joins TRBV4-1 to TRBJ2-7; D not resolved. CDR3 length: 13 amino acids. The V and J ends lost 0 bases and 7 bases respectively, with 10 bases between them. CDR1 and CDR2 (germline): MGHRA, YSYEKL. The CDR3 nucleotides are TGCGCCAGCAGCCAAGATCCTAGAGAAGAGCAGTACTTC. It translates to CASSQDPREEQYF.

V usage is TRBV6-5 and J usage is TRBJ2-7, with a possible D match to TRBD1 (6 bases). The germline V and J ends were trimmed by 6 bases and 1 base, with 16 bases remaining between them. The germline V gene encodes CDR1 MNHEY and CDR2 SVGAGI. This CDR3 is 15 amino acids long. The CDR3 region has the DNA TGTGCCAGCAGCAGGACCCAAGGGGGATCCTACGAGCAGTACTTC. Translation gives CASSRTQGGSYEQYF.

The chain links TRBV7-2 to TRBJ1-1, with unresolved D. In germline, CDR1 is SGHTA, CDR2 FQGNSA. V was cut by 2 bases and J by 5 bases, with 12 bases left in between. The CDR3 runs to 14 residues. The CDR3 region is CASSLMGLQTEAFF. As DNA, the CDR3 is TGTGCCAGCAGCTTAATGGGCCTACAGACTGAAGCTTTCTTT.

The genes are TRBV4-2 and TRBJ1-5; no clear D. Germline CDR1 LGHNA, CDR2 YNFKEQ. V lost 4 bases and J lost 6, with 13 bases in between. The CDR3 is 14 residues long. The CDR3 sequence: CASSRAQRGQPQHF. The CDR3 DNA follows: TGTGCCAGCAGCCGAGCACAGCGGGGTCAGCCCCAGCATTTT.

The genes are TRBV5-1 and TRBJ2-7; possible D gene TRBD1, 6 bases. The CDR3 has 13 amino acids. Per germline, CDR1 SGHRS and CDR2 YFSETQ. Trimming left V 6 bases short and J 2 bases short, with 12 bases between. Written as DNA, the CDR3 is TGCGCCAGCACCGACAGGAACGCCTACGAGCAGTACTTC. It codes for CASTDRNAYEQYF. The variable domain in full, completed from reference TRBV5-1 and TRBJ2-7, reads KAGVTQTPRYLIKTRGQQVTLSCSPISGHRSVSWYQQTPGQGLQFLFEYFSETQRNKGNFPGRFSGRQFSNSRSEMNVSTLELGDSALYLCASTDRNAYEQYFGPGTRLTVT.

The chain joins TRBV5-4 to TRBJ2-2, with a weak D call TRBD1 (5 bases). CDR1 SGHNT and CDR2 YYREEE come from the germline V gene (reference sequence). The CDR3 spans 20 residues. Trimming took 6 bases from V and 0 from J, leaving 27 bases between them. This chain's CDR3 is CASTPRLVQGGRPNTGELFF. The CDR3 DNA sequence: TGTGCCAGCACCCCGCGTTTAGTGCAGGGTGGCAGGCCGAACACCGGGGAGCTGTTTTTT.

This chain uses TRBV6-5 with TRBJ1-5; 9 nucleotides agree with TRBD1. Germline V gene sequence: CDR1 MNHEY, CDR2 SVGAGI. The CDR3 has 13 amino acids. Germline trimming cut 6 bases from V and 15 bases from J; bases unmatched to any gene: 12. CDR3: CASSSGTGSPWHF. DNA for the CDR3: TGTGCCAGCAGCTCCGGGACAGGGTCCCCGTGGCATTTT.

The CDR3 DNA is TGTGCCAGCAGTTCCTTTGGGGTGGGAGGGGTTACGCAGTATTTT. Translated: CASSSFGVGGVTQYF. J is TRBJ2-3 and V is TRBV27, with TRBD2 matching over 7 bases. Germline V gene lookup returns CDR1 MNHEY and CDR2 SMNVEV (reference sequence). Germline trimming cut 4 bases from V and 8 bases from J; bases unmatched to any gene: 12. The CDR3 contains 15 residues.

This clone was counted between two and nine times. This chain links TRBV5-4 with TRBJ2-3; TRBD2 matches at 13 bases. V gave up 4 bases and J gave up 4 bases; unmatched junction bases: 6. The CDR3 is 16 amino acids. Germline V gene data show CDR1 as SGHNT and CDR2 as YYREEE (reference sequence). CDR3 loop: CASSQGLAGSSDTQYF. The CDR3 DNA is TGTGCCAGCAGCCAGGGACTAGCGGGATCCTCAGATACGCAGTATTTT. Full variable domain (remainder filled in from reference TRBV5-4 and TRBJ2-3): ETGVTQSPTHLIKTRGQQVTLRCSSQSGHNTVSWYQQALGQGPQFIFQYYREEENGRGNFPPRFSGLQFPNYSSELNVNALELDDSALYLCASSQGLAGSSDTQYFGPGTRLTVL.

The chain links TRBV6-5 to TRBJ1-1; a weak D match, TRBD1 (5 bases). This CDR3 contains 15 residues. The ends were cut back, 4 bases at V and 6 bases at J, with 18 bases in the middle. Germline V gene data show CDR1 as MNHEY and CDR2 as SVGAGI. CDR3 sequence: CASSLRQGREAEAFF. As DNA, the CDR3 is TGTGCCAGCAGTTTACGTCAGGGCAGGGAAGCTGAAGCTTTCTTT.